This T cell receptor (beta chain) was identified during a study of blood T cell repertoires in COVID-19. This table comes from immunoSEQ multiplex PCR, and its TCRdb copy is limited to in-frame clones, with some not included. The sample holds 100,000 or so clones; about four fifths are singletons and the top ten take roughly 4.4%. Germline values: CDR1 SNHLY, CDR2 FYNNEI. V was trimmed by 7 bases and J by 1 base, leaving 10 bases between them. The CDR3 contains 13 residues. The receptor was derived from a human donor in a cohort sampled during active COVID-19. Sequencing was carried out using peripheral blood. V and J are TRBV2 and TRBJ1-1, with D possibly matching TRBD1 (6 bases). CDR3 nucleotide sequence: TGTGCCAGCACCGGGACATCGAACACTGAAGCTTTCTTT. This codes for CASTGTSNTEAFF. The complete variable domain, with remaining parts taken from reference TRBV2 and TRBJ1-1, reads EPEVTQTPSHQVTQMGQEVILRCVPISNHLYFYWYRQILGQKVEFLVSFYNNEISEKSEIFDDQFSVERPDGSNFTLKIRSTKLEDSAMYFCASTGTSNTEAFFGQGTRLTVV.